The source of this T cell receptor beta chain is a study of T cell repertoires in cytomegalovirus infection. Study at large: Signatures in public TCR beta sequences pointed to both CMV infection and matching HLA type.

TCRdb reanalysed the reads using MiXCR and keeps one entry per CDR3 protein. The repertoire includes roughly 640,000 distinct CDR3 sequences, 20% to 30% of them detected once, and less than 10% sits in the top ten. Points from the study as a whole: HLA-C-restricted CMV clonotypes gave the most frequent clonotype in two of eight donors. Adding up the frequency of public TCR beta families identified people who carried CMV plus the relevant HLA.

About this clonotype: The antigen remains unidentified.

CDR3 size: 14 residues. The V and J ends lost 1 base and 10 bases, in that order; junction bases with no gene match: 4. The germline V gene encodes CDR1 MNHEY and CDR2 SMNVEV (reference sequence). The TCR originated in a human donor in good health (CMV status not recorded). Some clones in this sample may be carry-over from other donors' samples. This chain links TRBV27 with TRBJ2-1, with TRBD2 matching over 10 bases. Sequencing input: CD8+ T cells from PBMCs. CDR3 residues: CASSLLAGGEEQFF. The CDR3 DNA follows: TGTGCCAGCAGTTTATTAGCGGGGGGCGAAGAGCAGTTCTTC.